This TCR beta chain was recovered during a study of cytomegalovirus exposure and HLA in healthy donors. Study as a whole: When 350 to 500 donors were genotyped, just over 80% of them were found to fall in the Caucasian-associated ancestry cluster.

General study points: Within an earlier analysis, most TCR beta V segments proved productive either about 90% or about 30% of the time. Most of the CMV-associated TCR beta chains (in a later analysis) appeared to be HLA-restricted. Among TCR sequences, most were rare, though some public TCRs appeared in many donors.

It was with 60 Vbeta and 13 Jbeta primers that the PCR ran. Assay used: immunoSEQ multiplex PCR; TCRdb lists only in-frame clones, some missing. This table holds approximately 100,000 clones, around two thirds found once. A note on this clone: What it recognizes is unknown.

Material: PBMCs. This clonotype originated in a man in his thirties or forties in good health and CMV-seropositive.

The DNA for the CDR3 is TGTGCCAGCAGTCCTGGACTAGCGGGGAGCAATGAGCAGTTCTTC. It codes for CASSPGLAGSNEQFF. The V call is TRBV6-5, the J call TRBJ2-1; 12 bases agree with TRBD2. CDR3 length: 15 amino acids. CDR1 is MNHEY and CDR2 is SVGAGI in the germline V gene. J gave up 6 bases and V 5 bases, and 5 bases lay outside the gene matches.